This T cell receptor beta chain was obtained from a study of CD8 T cells in Susac syndrome. The authors reverse transcribed roughly 0.5 to 1 ug RNA with random hexamers. TCRdb redid the calling of the immunoSEQ multiplex PCR reads with MiXCR, one entry per CDR3 protein. The sample shows 55,000 to 80,000 distinct CDR3 sequences, just over 90% of them seen only once. The V gene end was trimmed by 4 bases and the J gene end by 7 bases; junction bases not matched to a gene: 9. This CDR3 spans 14 amino acids. Per the germline V gene, CDR1 is SGHTA and CDR2 is FQGTGA. The clonotype was recovered from a human donor with Susac syndrome. Sequencing was carried out using CD4+ T cells from PBMCs. This chain uses TRBV7-3 with TRBJ2-5; 7 nucleotides agree with TRBD1. The CDR3 loop is CASSSDRVSVTQYF. CDR3 in DNA: TGTGCCAGCAGCTCCGACAGGGTGTCTGTGACCCAGTACTTC.